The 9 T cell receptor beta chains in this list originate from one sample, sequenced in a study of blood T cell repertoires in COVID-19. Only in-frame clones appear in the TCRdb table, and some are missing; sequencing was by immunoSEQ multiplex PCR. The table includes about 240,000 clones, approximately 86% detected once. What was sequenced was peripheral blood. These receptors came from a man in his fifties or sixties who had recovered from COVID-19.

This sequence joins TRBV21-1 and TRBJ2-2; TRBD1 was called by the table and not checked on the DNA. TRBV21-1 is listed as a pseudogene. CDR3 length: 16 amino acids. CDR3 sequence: CASSNGGQGNTGELFF. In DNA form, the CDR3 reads TGTGCCAGCAGCAATGGGGGACAGGGTAACACCGGGGAGCTGTTTTTT.

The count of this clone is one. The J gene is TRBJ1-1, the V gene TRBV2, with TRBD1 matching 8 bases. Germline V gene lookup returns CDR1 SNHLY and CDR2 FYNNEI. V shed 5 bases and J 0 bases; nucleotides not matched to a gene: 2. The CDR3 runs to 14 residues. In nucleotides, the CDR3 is TGTGCCAGCAGTCGACAGGGGATGAACACTGAAGCTTTCTTT. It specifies CASSRQGMNTEAFF.

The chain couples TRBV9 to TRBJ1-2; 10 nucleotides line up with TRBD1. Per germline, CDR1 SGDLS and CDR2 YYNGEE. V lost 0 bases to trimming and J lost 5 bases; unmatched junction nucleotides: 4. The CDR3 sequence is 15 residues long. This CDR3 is CASSVVGTGAYGYTF. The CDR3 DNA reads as TGTGCCAGCAGCGTAGTGGGGACAGGGGCTTATGGCTACACCTTC.

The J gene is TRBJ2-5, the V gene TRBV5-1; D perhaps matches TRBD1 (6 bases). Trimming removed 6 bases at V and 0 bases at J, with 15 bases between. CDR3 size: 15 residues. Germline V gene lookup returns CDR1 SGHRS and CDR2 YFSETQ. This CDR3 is CASKTGHSYQETQYF. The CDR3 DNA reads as TGCGCCAGCAAAACGGGACACTCGTACCAAGAGACCCAGTACTTC.

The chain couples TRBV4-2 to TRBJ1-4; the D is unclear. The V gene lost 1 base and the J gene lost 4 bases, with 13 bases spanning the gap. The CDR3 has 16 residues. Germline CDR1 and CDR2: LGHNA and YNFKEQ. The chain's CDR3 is CASSQVSLQSNEKLFF. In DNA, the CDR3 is TGTGCCAGCAGCCAAGTGTCTTTACAGAGTAATGAAAAACTGTTTTTT.

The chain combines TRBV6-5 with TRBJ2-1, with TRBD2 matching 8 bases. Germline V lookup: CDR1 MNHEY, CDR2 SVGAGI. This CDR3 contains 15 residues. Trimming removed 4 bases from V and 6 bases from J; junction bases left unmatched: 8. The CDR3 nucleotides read TGTGCCAGCAGTTCGGGGACTAGATTTCGCAATGAGCAGTTCTTC. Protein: CASSSGTRFRNEQFF.

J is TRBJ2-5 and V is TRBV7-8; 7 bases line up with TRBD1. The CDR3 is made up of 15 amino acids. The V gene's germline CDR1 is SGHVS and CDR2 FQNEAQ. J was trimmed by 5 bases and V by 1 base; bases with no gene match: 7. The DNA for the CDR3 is TGTGCCAGCAGCTTAGAGGACAGGTTATCGGAGACCCAGTACTTC. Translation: CASSLEDRLSETQYF. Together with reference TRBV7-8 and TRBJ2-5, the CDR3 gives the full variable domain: GAGVSQSPRYKVAKRGQDVALRCDPISGHVSLFWYQQALGQGPEFLTYFQNEAQLDKSGLPSDRFFAERPEGSVSTLKIQRTQQEDSAVYLCASSLEDRLSETQYFGPGTRLLVL.

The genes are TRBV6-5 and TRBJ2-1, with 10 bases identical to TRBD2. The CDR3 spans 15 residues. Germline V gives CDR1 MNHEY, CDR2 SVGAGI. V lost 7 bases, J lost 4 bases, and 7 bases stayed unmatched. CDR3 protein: CASMVLAGKYNEQFF. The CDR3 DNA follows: TGTGCCAGCATGGTACTAGCGGGGAAATACAATGAGCAGTTCTTC.

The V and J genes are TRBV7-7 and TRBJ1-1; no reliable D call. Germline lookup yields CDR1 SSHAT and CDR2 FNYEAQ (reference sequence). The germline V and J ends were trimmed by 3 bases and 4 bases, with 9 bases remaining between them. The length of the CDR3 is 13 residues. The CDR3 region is CASSFRSGTEAFF. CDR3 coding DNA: TGTGCCAGCAGCTTCCGCAGTGGCACTGAAGCTTTCTTT.